This passage covers 23 T cell receptor beta chains from one sample sequenced in a study of cytomegalovirus exposure and HLA in healthy donors. The PCR made use of 60 Vbeta and 13 Jbeta primers. The method was immunoSEQ multiplex PCR; TCRdb's version includes in-frame clones alone and lacks a portion of them. In the table there are about 160,000 clones, over 70% of which are singletons. Sequencing was carried out using PBMCs. The source is a woman between 40 and 50 years old in good health and CMV-seropositive.

This clone was counted only a few times. J is TRBJ1-4 and V is TRBV11-2; unclear D gene. V dropped 5 bases and J dropped 1 base, with 8 bases sitting between them. The CDR3 is 14 amino acids. Germline lookup yields CDR1 SGHAT and CDR2 FQNNGV. Here the CDR3 reads CASSVGGTNEKLFF. CDR3 DNA: TGTGCCAGCAGCGTCGGAGGAACTAATGAAAAACTGTTTTTT.

This chain uses TRBV7-9 with TRBJ2-1; D is unclear. V lost 4 bases and J lost 0, with 16 bases in between. CDR1 SEHNR and CDR2 FQNEAQ come from the germline V gene (reference sequence). The CDR3 is made up of 17 amino acids. The CDR3 DNA reads TGTGCCAGCAGCTCTTCCTTACCTGGCAGCTCCTACAATGAGCAGTTCTTC. This translates into CASSSSLPGSSYNEQFF.

The chain has TRBV5-8 and TRBJ1-4, with D perhaps matching TRBD1 (5 bases). The CDR3 covers 16 residues. Germline CDR1 SGHTS, CDR2 YDEGEE. V shed 4 bases and J shed 7 bases, with 20 bases lying between them. The CDR3 sequence: CASSPRRGLPSEKLFF. In DNA, the CDR3 is TGTGCCAGCAGCCCCCGGAGGGGACTGCCATCTGAAAAACTGTTTTTT.

This chain joins TRBV4-2 and TRBJ2-5; 9 bases line up with TRBD2. Germline CDR1 reads LGHNA; CDR2 reads YNFKEQ. After removal of 0 bases from V and 1 base from J, the junction contained 6 bases not matched to a gene. The CDR3 spans 17 residues. The CDR3 reads CASSQDPSGGSQETQYF. As DNA, the CDR3 is TGTGCCAGCAGCCAAGATCCGAGCGGGGGGTCCCAAGAGACCCAGTACTTC.

The rearrangement uses TRBV4-1 and TRBJ1-2; 7 nucleotides align to TRBD1. The CDR3 totals 15 residues. V lost 3 bases, J lost 5 bases, and 9 bases stayed unmatched. Germline CDR1 is MGHRA and CDR2 is YSYEKL. CDR3 protein: CASSQATGQPYGYTF. CDR3 in DNA: TGCGCCAGCAGCCAGGCGACGGGACAGCCTTATGGCTACACCTTC.

The chain combines TRBV18 with TRBJ1-2, with a tentative D call TRBD1 (5 bases). The CDR3 contains 13 residues. Trimming took 2 bases from V and 3 from J, leaving 7 bases between them. Per the germline V gene, CDR1 is KGHSH and CDR2 is LQKENI. CDR3 sequence reads: CASSPGGDYGYTF. CDR3 DNA sequence: TGTGCCAGCTCACCAGGGGGGGACTATGGCTACACCTTC.

The chain is built from TRBV4-1 and TRBJ2-7, with unresolved D. Trimming stripped 1 base from V and 3 bases from J, with 16 bases between. Germline CDR1 is MGHRA and CDR2 is YSYEKL. The CDR3 has 16 residues. CDR3 residues: CASSQAPDKEGYEQYF. Written as DNA, the CDR3 is TGCGCCAGCAGCCAAGCTCCTGACAAGGAAGGCTACGAGCAGTACTTC.

V and J are TRBV6-1 and TRBJ1-2, with 7 bases fitting TRBD1. The germline CDR1 and CDR2 sequences are MNHNS and SASEGT. V dropped 4 bases and J dropped 4; count of bases not matched to a gene: 6. The CDR3 totals 14 residues. In nucleotides, the CDR3 is TGTGCCAGCAGTGCACAGGGGCTACTCTATGGCTACACCTTC. This translates into CASSAQGLLYGYTF.

This sequence joins TRBV4-1 and TRBJ2-3; D is possibly TRBD2 (6 bases). The CDR3 spans 14 residues. The V gene's germline CDR1 is MGHRA and CDR2 YSYEKL. V was pared by 4 bases and J by 1 base, with 9 bases between. The CDR3 sequence: CASSRDSGTDTQYF. Here the CDR3 DNA reads TGCGCCAGCAGCCGGGACTCCGGCACAGATACGCAGTATTTT.

This clone has only one observation. The V gene is TRBV30, the J gene TRBJ1-3; unclear D gene. The CDR3 has 13 amino acids. Germline lookup yields CDR1 GTSNPN and CDR2 SVGIG (reference sequence). Trimming removed 2 bases from V and 4 bases from J, with 9 bases in between. CDR3 DNA: TGTGCCTGGAGTTATTCTCTGGGAAACACCATATATTTT. This encodes CAWSYSLGNTIYF.

This sequence joins TRBV5-1 and TRBJ1-3; D is possibly TRBD1 (5 bases). Per the germline V gene, CDR1 is SGHRS and CDR2 is YFSETQ. With 4 bases removed from V and 3 bases from J, the gap between germline ends came to 8 bases. The CDR3 spans 13 residues. In DNA form, the CDR3 reads TGCGCCAGCAGCGAGGACATTGGAAACACCATATATTTT. This sequence encodes CASSEDIGNTIYF.

The V gene is TRBV5-1, the J gene TRBJ2-2, with D unresolved. CDR3 length: 13 residues. V lost 5 bases and J 1 base, leaving 6 bases between the germline ends. CDR1 SGHRS and CDR2 YFSETQ come from the germline V gene. CDR3 DNA: TGCGCCAGCAGGTCCAAGAACACCGGGGAGCTGTTTTTT. It specifies CASRSKNTGELFF.

This clone was seen only once. The chain uses TRBV27 and TRBJ2-7; 7 nucleotides agree with TRBD2. Per the germline V gene, CDR1 is MNHEY and CDR2 is SMNVEV (reference sequence). V was clipped by 5 bases and J by 6 bases; unmatched bases: 19. The CDR3 is 17 amino acids. CDR3 protein: CASSRIGPAGVLLEQYF. DNA for the CDR3: TGTGCCAGCAGTCGGATTGGGCCGGCGGGGGTTTTGCTCGAGCAGTACTTC.

This clone has only a few counts. This chain joins TRBV27 and TRBJ1-2; 7 bases are a match to TRBD1. Germline trimming cut 5 bases from V and 2 bases from J; bases unmatched to any gene: 8. Germline V lookup: CDR1 MNHEY, CDR2 SMNVEV (reference sequence). The CDR3 extends over 15 amino acids. The CDR3 is CASSGVTGQNYGYTF. The DNA of the CDR3 is TGTGCCAGCAGTGGGGTCACGGGACAGAACTATGGCTACACCTTC.

This sequence joins TRBV5-4 and TRBJ1-2, with D possibly being TRBD1 (6 bases). Germline V CDR1 and CDR2: SGHNT, YYREEE (reference sequence). V was cut by 0 bases and J by 3 bases, with 9 bases left in between. This CDR3 comprises 14 residues. CDR3 nucleotide sequence: TGTGCCAGCAGCTTGGAGGCAGGGGACTATGGCTACACCTTC. Its translation is CASSLEAGDYGYTF.

The V and J genes are TRBV30 and TRBJ1-1; perhaps TRBD1 as D (6 bases). The CDR3 loop spans 14 amino acids. Looked up from germline, CDR1 is GTSNPN and CDR2 is SVGIG (reference sequence). Trimming removed 3 bases from V and 0 bases from J, with 11 bases in between. In nucleotides, the CDR3 is TGTGCCTGGAGACGGGACACCTTGAACACTGAAGCTTTCTTT. Translation: CAWRRDTLNTEAFF.

The V and J genes are TRBV6-1 and TRBJ1-2; D is ambiguous. Trimming removed 2 bases from V and 1 base from J, with 5 bases in between. CDR1 is MNHNS and CDR2 is SASEGT in the germline V gene. The CDR3 totals 13 residues. DNA of the CDR3: TGTGCCAGCAGTGAAAGCTTTAACTATGGCTACACCTTC. Residues: CASSESFNYGYTF.

The chain employs TRBV29-1 and TRBJ1-3; the D gene is possibly TRBD1 (5 bases). CDR1 SQVTM and CDR2 ANQGSEA come from the germline V gene. The CDR3 loop spans 13 amino acids. V lost 5 bases and J lost 9, with 17 bases in between. CDR3 sequence: CSVTLDMRGTIYF. The CDR3 DNA reads TGCAGCGTTACCTTGGACATGCGGGGCACCATATATTTT.

The rearrangement links TRBV27 to TRBJ1-2; D gene uncertain. This CDR3 contains 13 residues. Per the germline V gene, CDR1 is MNHEY and CDR2 is SMNVEV (reference sequence). Trimming stripped 2 bases from V and 2 bases from J, with 6 bases between. CDR3 sequence: CASSLGQNYGYTF. The DNA for the CDR3 is TGTGCCAGCAGTTTAGGTCAGAACTATGGCTACACCTTC.

The chain employs TRBV7-9 and TRBJ1-3, with D perhaps TRBD1 (5 bases). Germline CDR1 SEHNR, CDR2 FQNEAQ (reference sequence). V was clipped by 5 bases and J by 1 base, with 15 bases between them. The CDR3 sequence is 16 residues long. The CDR3 loop reads CASSHWRGYSGNTIYF. The CDR3 DNA sequence: TGTGCCAGCAGCCACTGGAGGGGTTATTCTGGAAACACCATATATTTT.

The chain carries TRBV5-1 and TRBJ2-2; D possibly corresponds to TRBD1 (6 bases). V lost 3 bases to trimming and J lost 1 base, with 7 bases between them. The CDR3 spans 14 residues. Germline lookup yields CDR1 SGHRS and CDR2 YFSETQ. CDR3 nucleotide sequence: TGCGCCAGCAGCTACAGGGAGAACACCGGGGAGCTGTTTTTT. Residues: CASSYRENTGELFF.

The chain joins TRBV5-4 to TRBJ2-3; 11 bases match TRBD2. Germline trimming cut 4 bases from V and 6 bases from J; bases unmatched to any gene: 7. The CDR3 consists of 15 residues. Germline CDR1 reads SGHNT; CDR2 reads YYREEE (reference sequence). CDR3 residues: CASSVELAGEDTQYF. Here the CDR3 DNA reads TGTGCCAGCAGCGTGGAACTAGCGGGGGAGGATACGCAGTATTTT.

This clone was counted only a few times. V usage is TRBV9 and J usage is TRBJ2-5, with 7 bases fitting TRBD2. TRBJ2-7 matches the DNA end more closely, so the J call is doubtful. The CDR3 sequence is 14 residues long. Looked up from germline, CDR1 is SGDLS and CDR2 is YYNGEE. The CDR3 DNA reads TGTGCCAGCAGCTCCACCCCGGGGGGATACGAGCAGTACTTC. It yields the protein CASSSTPGGYEQYF.